The entry that follows covers one T cell receptor beta chain sequence. CDR3 length equals 18 residues. V shed 0 bases and J shed 3 bases, with 20 bases lying between them. CDR1 is SGDLS, CDR2 YYNGEE, per germline. An immunoSEQ assay, version v3.0, was performed at survey level. Here immunoSEQ multiplex PCR was the method, and the copy in TCRdb shows in-frame clones only, minus some. Of roughly 17,000 clones listed, 77% are singletons. The sample comes from a study of long-term antiretroviral therapy in people with HIV. The clonotype comes from a man aged 40-55 years with HIV. The V call is TRBV9, the J call TRBJ2-3; possibly TRBD1 for D (6 bases). Sample: unsorted PBMCs, taken 2.1 years after starting antiretroviral therapy. The chain's CDR3 is CASSVAETGDIRTDTQYF. Here the CDR3 DNA reads TGTGCCAGCAGCGTAGCTGAGACTGGGGACATACGTACAGATACGCAGTATTTT.